This T cell receptor beta chain originates from a study of T cell changes during pregnancy in multiple sclerosis. TCRdb keeps only in-frame clones here, not all; method: immunoSEQ multiplex PCR. The sample has about 73,000 clones, around 94% seen once. Looked up from germline, CDR1 is SGHDT and CDR2 is YYEEEE. The CDR3 is made up of 13 amino acids. V was clipped by 4 bases and J by 7 bases, with 11 bases between them. The sequences come from peripheral blood, collected in the third trimester of pregnancy. This clonotype originated in a female donor in good health, enrolled as a control in a pregnancy study. The genes are TRBV5-6 and TRBJ2-2, with D possibly TRBD2 on 5 matching bases. The CDR3 DNA follows: TGTGCCAGCAGCCGGGGATCTAGCGGGGAGCTGTTTTTT. Protein sequence: CASSRGSSGELFF.